The clone carrying this T cell receptor (delta chain) showed up just a few times. Its antigen remains unknown. The data are from a study of Vδ1+ human thymocytes. Whole-study findings and limits: Thymic delta-chain repertoires held roughly 18% Vdelta2 sequences and few Vdelta3, despite high sort purity. Bulk data may be misread because of unexpected Vdelta2 sequences. Thymic TRG and TRD repertoires appeared highly polyclonal, with Gaussian CDR3 length distributions.

After alphabeta T cell depletion, CD3+ Vdelta1+ Vdelta2- thymocytes were sorted. The template was reverse-transcribed extracted RNA. CDR3 amplicons came from multiplex PCR with pooled V-gene forward and constant-region reverse primers. TCRdb re-called the multiplex PCR reads using CATT. The data contain 80,000 or so delta-chain clones, approximately 34% of them seen just once; the ten biggest clones take up 0.2% to 0.3%. Germline values: CDR1 TSWWSYY, CDR2 QGS. V was cut by 5 bases and J by 1 base, with 20 bases left in between. This CDR3 spans 17 amino acids. The rearrangement joins TRDV1 to TRDJ1; D perhaps matches TRDD3 (6 bases). Sequences were obtained from Vdelta1+ gamma-delta thymocytes from the thymus. Noted subset: FACS-sorted CD3+ TCRalphabeta- TCRVdelta1+ TCRVdelta2- thymocytes. This receptor was taken from a boy in the first two years of life who had congenital heart surgery. The CDR3 DNA reads as TGTGCTCTTGGGAACCCCCCCGGGATGGGGATCACCGATAAACTCATCTTT. It yields the protein CALGNPPGMGITDKLIF.